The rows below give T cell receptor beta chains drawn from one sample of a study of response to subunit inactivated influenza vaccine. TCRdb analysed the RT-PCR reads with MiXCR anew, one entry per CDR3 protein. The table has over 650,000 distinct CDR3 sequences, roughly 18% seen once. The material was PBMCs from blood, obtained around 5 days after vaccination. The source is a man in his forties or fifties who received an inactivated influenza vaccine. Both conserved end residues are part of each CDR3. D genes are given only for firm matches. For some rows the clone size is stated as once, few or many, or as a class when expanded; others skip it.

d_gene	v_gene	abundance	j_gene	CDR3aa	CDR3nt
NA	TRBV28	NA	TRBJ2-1	CASSVTGSYNEQFF	TGTGCCAGCAGCGTAACAGGCTCCTACAATGAGCAGTTCTTC
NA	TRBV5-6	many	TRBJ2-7	CASSLEGDTYEQYF	TGTGCCAGCAGCTTGGAGGGCGACACCTACGAGCAGTACTTC
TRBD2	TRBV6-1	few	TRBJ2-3	CASSQLARDTQYF	TGTGCCAGCAGTCAACTAGCGCGGGATACGCAGTATTTT
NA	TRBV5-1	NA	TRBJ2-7	CASSLRRGGEQYF	TGCGCCAGCAGCTTGAGGCGGGGAGGCGAGCAGTACTTC
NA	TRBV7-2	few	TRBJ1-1	CASSLGEGRIMNTEAFF	TGTGCCAGCAGCTTAGGAGAGGGGAGAATAATGAACACTGAAGCTTTCTTT
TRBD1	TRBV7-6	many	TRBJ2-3	CASSLALTGGTQYF	TGTGCCAGCAGCTTAGCCCTGACAGGGGGTACGCAGTATTTT
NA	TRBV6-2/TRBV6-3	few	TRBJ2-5	CASSSLWTVQETQYF	TGTGCCAGCAGTTCACTCTGGACTGTCCAAGAGACCCAGTACTTC
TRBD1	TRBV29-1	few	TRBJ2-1	CSGTTGGERNEQFF	TGCAGCGGTACGACAGGGGGCGAGAGAAATGAGCAGTTCTTC
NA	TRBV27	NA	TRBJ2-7	CASSWAGSVLYEQYF	TGTGCCAGCAGTTGGGCGGGATCAGTCCTCTACGAGCAGTACTTC
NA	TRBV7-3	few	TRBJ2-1	CASNWGSGDEQFF	TGTGCCAGCAACTGGGGGAGTGGCGATGAGCAGTTCTTC
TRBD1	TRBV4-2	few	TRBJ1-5	CASSFRGQNQPQHF	TGTGCCAGCAGCTTCAGGGGGCAGAATCAGCCCCAGCATTTT
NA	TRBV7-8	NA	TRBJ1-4	CASSFGGRTTNEKLFF	TGTGCCAGCAGCTTTGGGGGGAGAACAACTAATGAAAAACTGTTTTTT
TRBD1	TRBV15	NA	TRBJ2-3	CATSRLPGQGVSDHSGDTQYF	TGTGCCACCAGCAGACTCCCCGGACAGGGAGTATCGGACCACTCTGGAGATACGCAGTATTTT
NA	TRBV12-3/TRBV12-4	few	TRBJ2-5	CASSLVGAGQETQYF	TGTGCCAGCAGTCTAGTGGGAGCGGGCCAAGAGACCCAGTACTTC
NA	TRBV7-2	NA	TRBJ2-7	CASTSGAGSYEQYF	TGTGCCAGCACCTCAGGGGCGGGCTCCTACGAGCAGTACTTC
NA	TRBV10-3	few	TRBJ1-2	CAISESRGAGANYGYTF	TGTGCCATCAGTGAGTCTAGGGGGGCAGGAGCTAACTATGGCTACACCTTC
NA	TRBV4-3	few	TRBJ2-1	CASSQQGIEQFF	TGCGCCAGCAGCCAGCAGGGGATAGAGCAGTTCTTC
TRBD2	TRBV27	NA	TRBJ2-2	CASSRASGRWAGELFF	TGTGCCAGCAGTCGGGCTAGCGGGAGATGGGCCGGGGAGCTGTTTTTT
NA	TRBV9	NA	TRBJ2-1	CASSVAPGASDEQFF	TGTGCCAGCAGCGTAGCCCCAGGGGCGTCGGATGAGCAGTTCTTC
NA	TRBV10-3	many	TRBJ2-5	CAISESRTTAQETQYF	TGTGCCATCAGTGAGTCAAGGACTACAGCGCAAGAGACCCAGTACTTC
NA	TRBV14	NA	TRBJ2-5	CASSQGGVVLQETQYF	TGTGCCAGCAGCCAAGGGGGGGTTGTCCTCCAAGAGACCCAGTACTTC
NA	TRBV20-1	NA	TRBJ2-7	CSARDTQTGGYGQYF	TGCAGTGCTAGAGATACCCAAACGGGGGGCTACGGGCAGTACTTC
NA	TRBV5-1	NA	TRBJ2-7	CASSATGPSYEQYF	TGCGCCAGCAGCGCCACCGGGCCTTCCTACGAGCAGTACTTC
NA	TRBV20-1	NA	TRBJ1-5	CSASRDNQPQHF	TGCAGTGCTAGTCGCGACAATCAGCCCCAGCATTTT
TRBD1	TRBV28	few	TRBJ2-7	CASRPRDRWVEQYF	TGTGCCAGCAGGCCCCGGGACAGGTGGGTCGAGCAGTACTTC
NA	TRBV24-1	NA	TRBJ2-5	CATSGEEETQYF	TGTGCCACCAGTGGAGAAGAAGAGACCCAGTACTTC
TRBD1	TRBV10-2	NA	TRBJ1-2	CASSEGVGGGYTF	TGCGCCAGCAGTGAGGGGGTAGGGGGCGGCTACACCTTC
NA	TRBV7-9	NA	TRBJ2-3	CASSPTFEPTDTQYF	TGTGCCAGCAGCCCGACATTCGAACCCACAGATACGCAGTATTTT
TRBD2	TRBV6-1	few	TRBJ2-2	CASSERLAGANTGELFF	TGTGCCAGCAGTGAAAGACTAGCGGGAGCGAACACCGGGGAGCTGTTTTTT
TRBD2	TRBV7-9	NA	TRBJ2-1	CASSSPGLAGVGEQFF	TGTGCCAGCAGCTCGCCGGGACTAGCGGGAGTGGGTGAGCAGTTCTTC
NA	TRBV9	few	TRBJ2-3	CASSVWGEEITDTQYF	TGTGCCAGCAGCGTATGGGGGGAAGAGATCACAGATACGCAGTATTTT
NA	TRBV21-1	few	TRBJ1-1	CASRGPADTEAFF	TGTGCCAGCAGGGGGCCTGCGGACACTGAAGCTTTCTTT
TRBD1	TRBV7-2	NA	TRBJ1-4	CASSLMGQATNEKLFF	TGTGCCAGCAGCTTAATGGGACAGGCAACTAATGAAAAACTGTTTTTT
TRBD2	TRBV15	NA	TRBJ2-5	CATSRTSGQYQETQYF	TGTGCCACCAGCAGAACTAGCGGACAATACCAAGAGACCCAGTACTTC
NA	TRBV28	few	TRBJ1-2	CASSPSGGGYGYTF	TGTGCCAGCAGTCCGTCGGGGGGCGGCTATGGCTACACCTTC
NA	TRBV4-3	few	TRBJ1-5	CASSQEWSQPQHF	TGCGCCAGCAGCCAAGAATGGAGTCAGCCCCAGCATTTT
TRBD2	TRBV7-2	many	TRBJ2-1	CASSLVLAGGGEQFF	TGTGCCAGCAGCTTAGTACTAGCGGGGGGAGGTGAGCAGTTCTTC
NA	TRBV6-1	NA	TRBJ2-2	CASSRDTEGGELFF	TGTGCCAGCAGTAGGGACACCGAGGGCGGGGAGCTGTTTTTT
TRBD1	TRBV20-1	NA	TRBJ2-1	CSASRDSYEQFF	TGCAGTGCTAGCCGGGACAGCTATGAGCAGTTCTTC
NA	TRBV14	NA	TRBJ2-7	CASSQYNIAGSEQYF	TGTGCCAGCAGCCAATATAATATTGCAGGGAGCGAGCAGTACTTC
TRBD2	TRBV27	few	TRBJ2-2	CASSLSSGRVNTGELFF	TGTGCCAGCAGTTTATCGTCCGGGAGGGTGAACACCGGGGAGCTGTTTTTT
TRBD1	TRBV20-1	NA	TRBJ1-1	CSARGDRLDTEAFF	TGCAGTGCTAGAGGGGACAGGCTGGACACTGAAGCTTTCTTT
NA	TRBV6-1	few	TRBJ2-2	CASKKAETGGELFF	TGTGCCAGCAAGAAGGCAGAAACGGGCGGGGAGCTGTTTTTT
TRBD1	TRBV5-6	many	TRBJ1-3	CASSFGTGSGNTIYF	TGTGCCAGCAGCTTCGGGACAGGGTCTGGAAACACCATATATTTT
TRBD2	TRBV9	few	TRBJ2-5	CASSPEASGGRAQYF	TGTGCCAGCAGCCCCGAGGCTAGCGGGGGTCGGGCCCAGTACTTC